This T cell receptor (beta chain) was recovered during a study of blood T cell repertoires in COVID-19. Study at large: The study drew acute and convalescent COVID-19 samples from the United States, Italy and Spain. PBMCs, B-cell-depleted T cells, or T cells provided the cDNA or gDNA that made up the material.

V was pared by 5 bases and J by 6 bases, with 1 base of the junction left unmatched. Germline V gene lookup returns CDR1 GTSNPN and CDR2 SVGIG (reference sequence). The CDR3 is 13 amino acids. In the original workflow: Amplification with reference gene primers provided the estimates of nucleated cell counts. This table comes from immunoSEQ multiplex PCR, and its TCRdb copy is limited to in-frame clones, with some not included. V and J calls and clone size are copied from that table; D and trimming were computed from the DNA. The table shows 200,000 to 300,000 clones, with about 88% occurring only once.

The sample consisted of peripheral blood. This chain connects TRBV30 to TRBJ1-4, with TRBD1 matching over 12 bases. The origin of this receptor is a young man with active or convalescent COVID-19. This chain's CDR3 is CAWRDRGHEKLFF. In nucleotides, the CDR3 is TGTGCCTGGCGGGACAGGGGGCATGAAAAACTGTTTTTT.